This T cell receptor beta chain came from a study of CD8+CD57+ T cells in acquired aplastic anemia. For the study at large: Sorting CD4+ and CD8+ cells gave DNA averaging approximately 3 ug.

Study conclusions and caveats: There were twenty-nine CD8+ CDR3 sequences that occurred in both patients and controls.

A word on this clonotype: Its antigen is undetermined.

Germline values: CDR1 SGHAT, CDR2 FQNNGV. This CDR3 contains 16 residues. The J segment lost 5 bases and the V segment lost 5 bases, leaving 14 bases of the junction unmatched. Flow cytometry had shown expanded CD8+CD57+ cells in the patients chosen for sequencing. Genomic DNA constituted the template upon which TCR beta VDJ and CDR3 profiling was performed. TCRdb itself ran the reads through MiXCR, one entry per CDR3 protein. The sample has roughly 250,000 distinct CDR3 sequences, less than 85% seen once; the top ten hold 40% to 50%. The J gene is TRBJ1-2, the V gene TRBV11-2; 7 bases line up with TRBD1. This sequence was found in a human donor with aplastic anemia. Sequenced: sorted CD4+, CD8+, or CD8+CD57+ T cells (not recorded which) from PBMCs. The CDR3: CASSPRDSWLVYGYTF. In DNA, the CDR3 is TGTGCCAGCAGCCCCCGGGACAGCTGGCTCGTATATGGCTACACCTTC.